Sequencing of this TCR beta chain was carried out in a study of PD-1 blockade in classical Hodgkin lymphoma. General study findings and limits: Patients who began taking nivolumab under 1 year after ASCT were left out.

Germline V gives CDR1 MNHNY, CDR2 SVGAGI (reference sequence). CDR3 length: 15 residues. The trim removed 5 bases at V and 7 bases at J, leaving 11 bases unmatched. Each patient experienced a relapse that followed autologous stem cell transplantation, and brentuximab vedotin exposure varied. The best responses consisted of complete response, partial response or progressive disease. Data came from immunoSEQ multiplex PCR; TCRdb stores just in-frame clones and leaves some out. The sample consists of some 65,000 clones, 71% of them appearing once. About this clone itself: Antigen unknown.

The source is a human donor with classical Hodgkin lymphoma. This chain joins TRBV6-6 and TRBJ1-2, with 9 bases lining up with TRBD1. Source: peripheral blood mononuclear cells (PBMCs), taken before the second cycle of nivolumab. In DNA, the CDR3 is TGTGCCAGCAGTCCCGGGACAGGGAAGTCTTTTGGCTACACCTTC. Encoded protein: CASSPGTGKSFGYTF.